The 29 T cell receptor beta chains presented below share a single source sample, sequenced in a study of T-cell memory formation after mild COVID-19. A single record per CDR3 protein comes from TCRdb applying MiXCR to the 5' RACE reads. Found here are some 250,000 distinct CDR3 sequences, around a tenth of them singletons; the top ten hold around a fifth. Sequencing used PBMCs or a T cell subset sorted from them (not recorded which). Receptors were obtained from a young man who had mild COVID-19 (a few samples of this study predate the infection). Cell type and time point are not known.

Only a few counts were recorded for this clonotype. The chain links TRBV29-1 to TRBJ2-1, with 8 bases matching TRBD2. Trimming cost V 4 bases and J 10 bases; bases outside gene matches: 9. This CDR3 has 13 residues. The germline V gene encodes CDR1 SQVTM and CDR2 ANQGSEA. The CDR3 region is CSVGLASQWEQFF. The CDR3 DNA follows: TGCAGCGTTGGACTAGCGAGTCAATGGGAGCAGTTCTTC.

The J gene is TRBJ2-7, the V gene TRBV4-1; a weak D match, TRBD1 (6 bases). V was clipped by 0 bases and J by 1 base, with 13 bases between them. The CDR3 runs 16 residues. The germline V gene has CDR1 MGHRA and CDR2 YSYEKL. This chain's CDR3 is CASSQDLQGISYEQYV. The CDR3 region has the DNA TGCGCCAGCAGCCAAGATCTGCAGGGGATATCCTACGAGCAGTACGTC.

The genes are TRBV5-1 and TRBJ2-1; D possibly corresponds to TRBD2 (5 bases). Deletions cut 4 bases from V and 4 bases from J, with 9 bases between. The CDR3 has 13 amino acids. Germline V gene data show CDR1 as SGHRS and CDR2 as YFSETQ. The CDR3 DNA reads TGCGCCAGCAGCGGGCGGGCGTACAATGAGCAGTTCTTC. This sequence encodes CASSGRAYNEQFF.

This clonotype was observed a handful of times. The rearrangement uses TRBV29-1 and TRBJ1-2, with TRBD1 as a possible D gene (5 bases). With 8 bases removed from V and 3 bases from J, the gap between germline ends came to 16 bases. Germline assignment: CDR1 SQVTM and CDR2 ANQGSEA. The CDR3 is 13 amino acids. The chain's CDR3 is CSTAGGEYYGYTF. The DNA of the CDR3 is TGCAGCACAGCGGGGGGAGAATACTATGGCTACACCTTC.

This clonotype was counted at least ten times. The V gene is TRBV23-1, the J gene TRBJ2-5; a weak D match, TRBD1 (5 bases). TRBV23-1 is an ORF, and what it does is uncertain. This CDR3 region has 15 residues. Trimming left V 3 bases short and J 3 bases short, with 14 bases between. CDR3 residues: CASSQAGLTKETQYF. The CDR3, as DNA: TGCGCCAGCAGTCAGGCAGGGCTTACTAAAGAGACCCAGTACTTC.

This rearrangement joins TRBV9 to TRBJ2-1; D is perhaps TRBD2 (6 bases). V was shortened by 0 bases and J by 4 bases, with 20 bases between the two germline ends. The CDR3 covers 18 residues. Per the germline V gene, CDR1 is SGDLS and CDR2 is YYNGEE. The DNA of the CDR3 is TGTGCCAGCAGCGTAGGGCCCGAGGGGACTCCACCGTACAATGAGCAGTTCTTC. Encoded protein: CASSVGPEGTPPYNEQFF. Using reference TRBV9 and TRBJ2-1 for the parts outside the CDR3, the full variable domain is DSGVTQTPKHLITATGQRVTLRCSPRSGDLSVYWYQQSLDQGLQFLIQYYNGEERAKGNILERFSAQQFPDLHSELNLSSLELGDSALYFCASSVGPEGTPPYNEQFFGPGTRLTVL.

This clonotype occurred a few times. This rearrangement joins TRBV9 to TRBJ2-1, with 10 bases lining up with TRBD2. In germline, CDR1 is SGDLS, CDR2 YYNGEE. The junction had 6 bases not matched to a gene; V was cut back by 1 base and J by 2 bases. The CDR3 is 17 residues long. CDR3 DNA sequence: TGTGCCAGCAGCGTAACGTGGACTAGCGGAACCTACAATGAGCAGTTCTTC. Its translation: CASSVTWTSGTYNEQFF.

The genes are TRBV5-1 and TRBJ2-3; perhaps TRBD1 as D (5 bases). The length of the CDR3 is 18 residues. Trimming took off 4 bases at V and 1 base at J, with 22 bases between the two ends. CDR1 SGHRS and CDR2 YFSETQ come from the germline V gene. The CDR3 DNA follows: TGCGCCAGCAGCCGACCGGTTGTATATGGGGCGGGCACAGATACGCAGTATTTT. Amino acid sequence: CASSRPVVYGAGTDTQYF.

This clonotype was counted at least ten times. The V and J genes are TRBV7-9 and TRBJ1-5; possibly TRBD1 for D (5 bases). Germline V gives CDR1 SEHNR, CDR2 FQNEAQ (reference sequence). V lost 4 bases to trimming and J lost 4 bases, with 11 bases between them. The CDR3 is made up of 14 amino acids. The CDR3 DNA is TGTGCCAGCAGCTCCCAGGGTTCGAATCAGCCCCAGCATTTT. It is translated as CASSSQGSNQPQHF.

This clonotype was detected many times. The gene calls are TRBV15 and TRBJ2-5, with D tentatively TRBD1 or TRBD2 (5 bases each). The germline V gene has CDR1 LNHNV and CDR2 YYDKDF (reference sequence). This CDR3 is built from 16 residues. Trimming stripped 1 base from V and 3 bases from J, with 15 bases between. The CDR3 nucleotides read TGTGCCACCAGCAGAGCTGGACCTCGGGGCAAAGAGACCCAGTACTTC. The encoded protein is CATSRAGPRGKETQYF.

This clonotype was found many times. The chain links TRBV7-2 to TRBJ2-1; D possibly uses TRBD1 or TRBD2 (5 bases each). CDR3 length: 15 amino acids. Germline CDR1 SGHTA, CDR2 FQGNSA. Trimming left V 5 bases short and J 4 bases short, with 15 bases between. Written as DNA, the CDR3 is TGTGCCAGCAGCAAAATCGGGGCCCCGTACAATGAGCAGTTCTTC. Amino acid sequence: CASSKIGAPYNEQFF.

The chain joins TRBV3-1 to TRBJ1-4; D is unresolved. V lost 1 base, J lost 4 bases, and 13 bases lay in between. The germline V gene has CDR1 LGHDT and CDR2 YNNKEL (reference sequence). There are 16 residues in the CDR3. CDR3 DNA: TGTGCCAGCAGCCAAGGGCCCGCAGTCGTTAATGAAAAACTGTTTTTT. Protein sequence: CASSQGPAVVNEKLFF. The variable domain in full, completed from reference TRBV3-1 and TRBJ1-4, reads DTAVSQTPKYLVTQMGNDKSIKCEQNLGHDTMYWYKQDSKKFLKIMFSYNNKELIINETVPNRFSPKSPDKAHLNLHINSLELGDSAVYFCASSQGPAVVNEKLFFGSGTQLSVL.

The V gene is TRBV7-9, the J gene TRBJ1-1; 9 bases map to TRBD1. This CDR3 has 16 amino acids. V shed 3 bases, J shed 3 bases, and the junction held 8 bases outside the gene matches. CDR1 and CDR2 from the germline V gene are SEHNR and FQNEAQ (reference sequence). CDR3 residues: CASSFAGTGRDTEAFF. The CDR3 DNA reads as TGTGCCAGCAGCTTCGCCGGGACAGGGCGGGACACTGAAGCTTTCTTT.

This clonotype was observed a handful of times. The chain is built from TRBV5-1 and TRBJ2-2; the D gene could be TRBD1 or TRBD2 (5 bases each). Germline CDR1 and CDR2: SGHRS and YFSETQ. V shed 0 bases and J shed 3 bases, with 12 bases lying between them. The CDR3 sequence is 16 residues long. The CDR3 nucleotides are TGCGCCAGCAGCTTGGAGGGACCTAGAGACACCGGGGAGCTGTTTTTT. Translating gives CASSLEGPRDTGELFF.

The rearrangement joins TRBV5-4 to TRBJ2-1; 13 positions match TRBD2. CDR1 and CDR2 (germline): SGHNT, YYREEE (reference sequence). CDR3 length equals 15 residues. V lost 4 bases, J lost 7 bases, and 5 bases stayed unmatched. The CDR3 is CASSRRGLAGNEQFF. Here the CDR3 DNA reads TGTGCCAGCAGCCGGAGGGGACTAGCGGGGAATGAGCAGTTCTTC. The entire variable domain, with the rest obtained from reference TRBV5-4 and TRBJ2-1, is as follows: ETGVTQSPTHLIKTRGQQVTLRCSSQSGHNTVSWYQQALGQGPQFIFQYYREEENGRGNFPPRFSGLQFPNYSSELNVNALELDDSALYLCASSRRGLAGNEQFFGPGTRLTVL.

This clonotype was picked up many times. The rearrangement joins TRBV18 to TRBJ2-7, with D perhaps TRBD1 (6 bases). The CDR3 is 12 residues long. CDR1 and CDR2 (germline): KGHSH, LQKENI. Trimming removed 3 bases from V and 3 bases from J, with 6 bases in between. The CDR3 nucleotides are TGTGCCAGCTCACCGGACAGCTACGAGCAGTACGTC. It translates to CASSPDSYEQYV.

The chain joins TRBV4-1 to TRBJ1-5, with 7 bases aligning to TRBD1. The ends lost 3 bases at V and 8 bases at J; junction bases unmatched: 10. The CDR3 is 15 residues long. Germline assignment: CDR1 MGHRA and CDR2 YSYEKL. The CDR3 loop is CASSHRDREQEPQHF. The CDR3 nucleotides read TGCGCCAGCAGCCATCGAGACAGGGAACAGGAGCCCCAGCATTTT.

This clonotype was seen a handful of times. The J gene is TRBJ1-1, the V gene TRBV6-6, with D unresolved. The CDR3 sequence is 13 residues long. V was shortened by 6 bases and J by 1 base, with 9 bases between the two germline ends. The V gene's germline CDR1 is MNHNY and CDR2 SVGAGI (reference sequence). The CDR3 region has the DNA TGTGCCAGCAGCAACCCCCCGAACACTGAAGCTTTCTTT. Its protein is CASSNPPNTEAFF.

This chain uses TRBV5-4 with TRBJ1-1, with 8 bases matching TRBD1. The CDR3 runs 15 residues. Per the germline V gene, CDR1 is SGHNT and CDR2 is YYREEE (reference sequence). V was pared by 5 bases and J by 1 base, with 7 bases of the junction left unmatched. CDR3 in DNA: TGTGCCAGCAGGCCGGGACAGGCAACGAACACTGAAGCTTTCTTT. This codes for CASRPGQATNTEAFF. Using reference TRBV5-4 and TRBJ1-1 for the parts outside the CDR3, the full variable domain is ETGVTQSPTHLIKTRGQQVTLRCSSQSGHNTVSWYQQALGQGPQFIFQYYREEENGRGNFPPRFSGLQFPNYSSELNVNALELDDSALYLCASRPGQATNTEAFFGQGTRLTVV.

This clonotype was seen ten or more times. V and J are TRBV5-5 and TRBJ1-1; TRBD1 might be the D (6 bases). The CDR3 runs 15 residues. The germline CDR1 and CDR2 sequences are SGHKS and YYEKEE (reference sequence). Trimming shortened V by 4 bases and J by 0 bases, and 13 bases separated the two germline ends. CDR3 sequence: CASSKEQGVNTEAFF. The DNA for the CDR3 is TGTGCCAGCAGCAAGGAACAGGGCGTGAACACTGAAGCTTTCTTT.

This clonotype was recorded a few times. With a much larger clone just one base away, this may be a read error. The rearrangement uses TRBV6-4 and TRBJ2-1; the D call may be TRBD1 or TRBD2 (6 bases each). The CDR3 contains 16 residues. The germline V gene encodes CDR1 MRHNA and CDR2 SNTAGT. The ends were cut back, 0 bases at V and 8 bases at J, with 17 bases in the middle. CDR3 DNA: TGTGCCAGCAGTGACTCTCCTAGCTGGGGGGCCGATGAGCAGTTCTTC. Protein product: CASSDSPSWGADEQFF.

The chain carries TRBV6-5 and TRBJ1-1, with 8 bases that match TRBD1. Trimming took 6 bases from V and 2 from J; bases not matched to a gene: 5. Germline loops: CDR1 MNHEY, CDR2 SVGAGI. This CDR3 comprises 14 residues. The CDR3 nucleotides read TGTGCCAGCAGGACGACAGGGGCAAACACTGAAGCTTTCTTT. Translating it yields CASRTTGANTEAFF.

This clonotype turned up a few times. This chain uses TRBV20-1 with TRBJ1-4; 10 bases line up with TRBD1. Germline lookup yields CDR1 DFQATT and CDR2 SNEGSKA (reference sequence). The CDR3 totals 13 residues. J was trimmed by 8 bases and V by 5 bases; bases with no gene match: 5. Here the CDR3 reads CSAGTGVGEKLFF. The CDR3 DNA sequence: TGCAGTGCTGGGACAGGGGTCGGGGAAAAACTGTTTTTT.

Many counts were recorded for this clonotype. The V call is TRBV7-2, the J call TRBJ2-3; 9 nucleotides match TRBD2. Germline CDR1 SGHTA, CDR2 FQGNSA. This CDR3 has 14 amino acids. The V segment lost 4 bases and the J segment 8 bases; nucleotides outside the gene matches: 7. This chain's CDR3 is CASSSERGVRTQYF. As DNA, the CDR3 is TGTGCCAGCAGCTCTGAGCGGGGGGTCCGTACGCAGTATTTT.

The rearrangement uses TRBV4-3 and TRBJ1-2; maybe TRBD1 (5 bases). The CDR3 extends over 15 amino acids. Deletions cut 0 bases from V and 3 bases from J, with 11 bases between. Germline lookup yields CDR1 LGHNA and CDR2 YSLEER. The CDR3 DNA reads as TGCGCCAGCAGCCAAGAAGAGGGGTCAGACTATGGCTACACCTTC. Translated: CASSQEEGSDYGYTF.

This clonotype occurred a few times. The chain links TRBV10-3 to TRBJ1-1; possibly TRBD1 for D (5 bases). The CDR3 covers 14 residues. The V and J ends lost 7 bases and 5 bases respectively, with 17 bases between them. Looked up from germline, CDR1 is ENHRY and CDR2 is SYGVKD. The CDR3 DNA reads TGTGCCATCAAGCAGGGAGGAGTGGGGACTGAAGCTTTCTTT. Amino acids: CAIKQGGVGTEAFF.

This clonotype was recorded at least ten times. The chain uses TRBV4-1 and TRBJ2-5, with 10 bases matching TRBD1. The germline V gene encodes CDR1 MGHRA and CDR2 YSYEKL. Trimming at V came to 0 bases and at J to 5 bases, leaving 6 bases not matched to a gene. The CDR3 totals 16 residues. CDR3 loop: CASSQEGTGVGETQYF. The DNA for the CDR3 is TGCGCCAGCAGCCAAGAGGGGACAGGGGTCGGGGAGACCCAGTACTTC.

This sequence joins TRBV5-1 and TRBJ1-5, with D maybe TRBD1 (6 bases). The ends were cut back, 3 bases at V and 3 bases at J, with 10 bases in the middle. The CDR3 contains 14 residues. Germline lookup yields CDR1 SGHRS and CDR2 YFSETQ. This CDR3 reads CASSSTGLNQPQHF. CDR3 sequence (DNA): TGCGCCAGCAGCTCAACAGGGCTCAATCAGCCCCAGCATTTT. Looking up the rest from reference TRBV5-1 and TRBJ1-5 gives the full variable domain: KAGVTQTPRYLIKTRGQQVTLSCSPISGHRSVSWYQQTPGQGLQFLFEYFSETQRNKGNFPGRFSGRQFSNSRSEMNVSTLELGDSALYLCASSSTGLNQPQHFGDGTRLSIL.

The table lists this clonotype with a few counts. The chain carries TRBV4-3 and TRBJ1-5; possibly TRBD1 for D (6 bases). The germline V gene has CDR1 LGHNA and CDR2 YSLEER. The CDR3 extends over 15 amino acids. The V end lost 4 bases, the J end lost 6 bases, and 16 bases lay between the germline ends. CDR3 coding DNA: TGCGCCAGCAGCCGGACTACAGGGACCCGTCAGCCCCAGCATTTT. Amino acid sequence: CASSRTTGTRQPQHF.